This T cell receptor beta chain was sequenced for a study of blood T cell repertoires in COVID-19. Assay: immunoSEQ multiplex PCR; the TCRdb copy retains only in-frame clones and omits some. The top ten hold roughly 15% of the sample, which has around 56,000 clones, about nine tenths seen once. Germline V gene data show CDR1 as KGHDR and CDR2 as SFDVKD. The V gene end was trimmed by 4 bases and the J gene end by 4 bases; junction bases not matched to a gene: 10. This CDR3 is built from 18 residues. The sequenced sample was peripheral blood. This TCR derives from a man older than 75 with acute or convalescent COVID-19. The chain uses TRBV24-1 and TRBJ2-1, with 12 nucleotides matching TRBD2. Here the CDR3 reads CATSDPRASGGAYNEQFF. For the CDR3, the DNA is TGTGCCACCAGTGACCCTCGGGCTAGCGGGGGGGCATACAATGAGCAGTTCTTC.